The 20 T cell receptor beta chains given below trace back to one sample, sequenced in a study of vaccination effects on CD4 cells after COVID-19 (dated by TCRdb to 2022 to 2024). After around 11 days of culture, CD4+ T cells were isolated with the EasySep CD4+ T cell isolation kit. These TCRs are of unknown antigen specificity. Receptors were amplified or captured by the immunoSEQ multiplex PCR assay. The table was pulled from immuneACCESS by TCRdb, which kept in-frame rearrangements only. Such tables lose some clones; where checked, under half of the loss comes from unresolved V genes, and the rest has no known cause. The sample data list roughly 30,000 clones, and 70% of these were observed just once. The ten largest clones capture about 3.8% of the sample. The source material was CD4+ T cells from PBMCs cultured without peptide, sampled before COVID-19 vaccination. The receptors stem from a human donor who received a COVID-19 vaccine.

Only a few counts were recorded for this clone. The V and J genes are TRBV18 and TRBJ1-1; D unclear. The V and J ends lost 1 base and 3 bases respectively, with 15 bases between them. Germline V lookup: CDR1 KGHSH, CDR2 LQKENI. CDR3 length: 16 residues. The CDR3 protein is CASSPQLAWRDTEAFF. For the CDR3, the DNA is TGTGCCAGCTCACCACAACTCGCCTGGAGGGACACTGAAGCTTTCTTT.

This clone appeared a single time. The chain combines TRBV28 with TRBJ2-7; D call uncertain. Germline-derived CDR1 and CDR2 are MDHEN and SYDVKM. V dropped 2 bases and J dropped 0 bases, with 5 bases sitting between them. The CDR3 sequence is 13 residues long. The CDR3 region is CASSLPNSYEQYF. In DNA form, the CDR3 reads TGTGCCAGCAGTTTACCGAACTCCTACGAGCAGTACTTC.

The chain uses TRBV19 and TRBJ1-2; 10 bases map to TRBD1. The CDR3 loop spans 15 amino acids. V gave up 7 bases and J gave up 8 bases; unmatched junction bases: 13. Germline V CDR1 and CDR2: LNHDA, SQIVND (reference sequence). CDR3 in amino acids: CASTPTGTGEEGYTF. The DNA of the CDR3 is TGTGCCAGTACCCCAACCGGGACAGGGGAAGAAGGCTACACCTTC.

This clone was seen more than once but under ten times. This chain uses TRBV2 with TRBJ1-3; D gene unclear. V was shortened by 11 bases and J by 0 bases, with 8 bases between the two germline ends. Germline CDR1 SNHLY, CDR2 FYNNEI. The CDR3 is made up of 12 amino acids. The CDR3 sequence is CAFKASGNTIYF. In DNA, the CDR3 is TGTGCCTTTAAGGCCTCTGGAAACACCATATATTTT.

The genes are TRBV6-6 and TRBJ2-7; TRBD1 matches at 9 bases. The junction had 6 bases not matched to a gene; V was cut back by 6 bases and J by 0 bases. CDR1 is MNHNY, CDR2 SVGAGI, per germline (reference sequence). This CDR3 contains 15 residues. The CDR3 DNA sequence: TGTGCCAGCAGCCCCGGACAGGGGATCTCCTACGAGCAGTACTTC. Translation: CASSPGQGISYEQYF.

V is TRBV4-1 and J is TRBJ1-5; D perhaps matches TRBD1 (6 bases). This CDR3 contains 16 residues. Germline CDR1 is MGHRA and CDR2 is YSYEKL. V was clipped by 1 base and J by 1 base, with 11 bases between them. CDR3 sequence: CASSQGGRGSNQPQHF. CDR3 nucleotide sequence: TGCGCCAGCAGCCAAGGGGGGCGAGGGAGCAATCAGCCCCAGCATTTT.

The chain has TRBV6-1 and TRBJ1-5; TRBD1 agrees at 7 bases. The CDR3 extends over 15 amino acids. J was trimmed by 4 bases and V by 3 bases; bases with no gene match: 6. In germline, CDR1 is MNHNS, CDR2 SASEGT. CDR3 DNA: TGTGCCAGCAGTGACCAAGACAGGGCAAATCAGCCCCAGCATTTT. This sequence encodes CASSDQDRANQPQHF.

This chain joins TRBV18 and TRBJ2-7; possibly TRBD1 for D (6 bases). This CDR3 is 13 amino acids long. The germline CDR1 and CDR2 sequences are KGHSH and LQKENI. Trimming left V 5 bases short and J 0 bases short, with 8 bases between. This CDR3 reads CASSGQNSYEQYF. For the CDR3, the DNA is TGTGCCAGCTCAGGACAGAACTCCTACGAGCAGTACTTC.

This chain connects TRBV19 to TRBJ2-2; the D gene is possibly TRBD1 (5 bases). There are 15 residues in the CDR3. CDR1 and CDR2 (germline): LNHDA, SQIVND (reference sequence). Trimming removed 5 bases from V and 0 bases from J, with 10 bases in between. The chain's CDR3 is CASSWGRSNTGELFF. In DNA form, the CDR3 reads TGTGCCAGTAGTTGGGGCAGGTCGAACACCGGGGAGCTGTTTTTT.

The chain carries TRBV5-1 and TRBJ1-2, with 9 bases fitting TRBD1. CDR3 length: 14 amino acids. Germline V gene sequence: CDR1 SGHRS, CDR2 YFSETQ. The trim removed 0 bases at V and 8 bases at J, leaving 5 bases unmatched. The CDR3 loop reads CASSLVGQGWGYTF. In DNA, the CDR3 is TGCGCCAGCAGCTTGGTGGGACAGGGCTGGGGCTACACCTTC.

This clone was observed a handful of times. The rearrangement uses TRBV18 and TRBJ1-2, with 7 bases that match TRBD1. V lost 3 bases to trimming and J lost 2 bases; unmatched junction nucleotides: 9. In germline, CDR1 is KGHSH, CDR2 LQKENI. There are 16 residues in the CDR3. The DNA of the CDR3 is TGTGCCAGCTCACCCTTTCTCCGGGACAGCAACTATGGCTACACCTTC. Protein: CASSPFLRDSNYGYTF.

The rearrangement joins TRBV18 to TRBJ2-5; no reliable D call. With 3 bases removed from V and 4 bases from J, the gap between germline ends came to 9 bases. Germline V gives CDR1 KGHSH, CDR2 LQKENI. The CDR3 has 13 residues. The CDR3 spells CASSPGSAETQYF. The CDR3 DNA is TGTGCCAGCTCACCGGGGTCAGCAGAGACCCAGTACTTC.

J is TRBJ1-2 and V is TRBV10-1; the match to TRBD1 covers 7 bases. The germline gives CDR1 WNHNN, CDR2 SYGVQD (reference sequence). V dropped 4 bases and J dropped 4; count of bases not matched to a gene: 12. CDR3 length: 16 amino acids. The CDR3 nucleotides read TGCGCCAGCAGTGGTCCGAAACTGGGACAGATCTATGGCTACACCTTC. It yields the protein CASSGPKLGQIYGYTF.

The chain uses TRBV12-3 or TRBV12-4 and TRBJ1-1; D is ambiguous. The V and J ends lost 3 bases and 2 bases respectively, with 7 bases between them. The CDR3 runs 13 residues. The DNA for the CDR3 is TGTGCCAGCAGTTTTGGGGATAACACTGAAGCTTTCTTT. This sequence encodes CASSFGDNTEAFF.

This clone was counted between two and nine times. This chain uses TRBV18 with TRBJ2-5, with D perhaps matching TRBD2 (5 bases). Germline CDR1 reads KGHSH; CDR2 reads LQKENI. CDR3 length: 11 residues. Trimming cost V 6 bases and J 8 bases, with 10 bases left between them. CDR3 coding DNA: TGTGCCAGCTCCCGCGAGGGAACCCAGTACTTC. It is translated as CASSREGTQYF. Full variable domain (rest looked up from reference TRBV18 and TRBJ2-5): NAGVMQNPRHLVRRRGQEARLRCSPMKGHSHVYWYRQLPEEGLKFMVYLQKENIIDESGMPKERFSAEFPKEGPSILRIQQVVRGDSAAYFCASSREGTQYFGPGTRLLVL.

This rearrangement joins TRBV9 to TRBJ2-7; the match to TRBD1 covers 10 bases. V was pared by 3 bases and J by 7 bases, with 7 bases of the junction left unmatched. The CDR3 length is 14 residues. Germline CDR1 reads SGDLS; CDR2 reads YYNGEE. The CDR3 here is CASSGPGTGDEQYF. As DNA, the CDR3 is TGTGCCAGCAGCGGACCAGGGACAGGGGATGAGCAGTACTTC.

V is TRBV19 and J is TRBJ1-2; 9 bases line up with TRBD1. Germline-derived CDR1 and CDR2 are LNHDA and SQIVND (reference sequence). V was clipped by 6 bases and J by 4 bases; unmatched bases: 9. The CDR3 contains 15 residues. The CDR3 loop reads CASRGTGGAGYGYTF. The CDR3 bases are TGTGCCAGTAGGGGAACAGGGGGCGCCGGCTATGGCTACACCTTC.

V usage is TRBV29-1 and J usage is TRBJ1-3, with D unclear. The germline gives CDR1 SQVTM, CDR2 ANQGSEA. V lost 7 bases to trimming and J lost 2 bases, with 9 bases between them. This CDR3 has 12 amino acids. The DNA for the CDR3 is TGCAGCGCCAAAACCGCTGGAAACACCATATATTTT. The encoded protein is CSAKTAGNTIYF.

V usage is TRBV3-1 (or the pseudogene TRBV3-2) and J usage is TRBJ2-5, with 7 bases identical to TRBD2. CDR3 length equals 14 residues. CDR1 and CDR2 from the germline V gene are LGHDT and YNNKEL (reference sequence). V lost 4 bases to trimming and J lost 1 base; unmatched junction nucleotides: 3. For the CDR3, the DNA is TGTGCCAGCAGCCTGCGGACTAGCCAAGAGACCCAGTACTTC. This codes for CASSLRTSQETQYF.

This clone was observed once. This rearrangement joins TRBV3-1 (or the pseudogene TRBV3-2) to TRBJ2-1; TRBD1 is a possible D gene (5 bases). The V gene lost 2 bases and the J gene lost 4 bases, with 12 bases spanning the gap. The V gene's germline CDR1 is LGHDT and CDR2 YNNKEL (reference sequence). This CDR3 comprises 15 residues. CDR3 residues: CASSQQGIGYNEQFF. CDR3 DNA sequence: TGTGCCAGCAGCCAACAGGGTATAGGATACAATGAGCAGTTCTTC.